The 4 T cell receptor beta chains below all came from one sample that was sequenced in a study of cytomegalovirus exposure and HLA in healthy donors (TCRdb year 2017). The library was prepared using the immunoSEQ multiplex PCR assay. The multiplex PCR relied on a mix of 60 forward primers for TCR Vbeta segments and 13 reverse primers for TCR Jbeta segments. In TCRdb, the immuneACCESS table is reduced to in-frame sequences with V and J assigned. These tables do not hold every clone; where another copy was compared, an unresolved V gene accounts for under half, and the others remain unexplained. Across this sample there are roughly 120,000 clones, with nearly 80% seen only once. Roughly 1.3% of the sample is taken by the ten largest. Sequenced material: PBMCs. The receptor set was obtained from a woman aged 25 to 39 in good health and CMV-seronegative.

The gene calls are TRBV7-2 and TRBJ2-5, with D possibly matching TRBD2 (5 bases). The CDR3 runs 13 residues. Trimming cost V 1 base and J 5 bases, with 8 bases left between them. Germline CDR1 SGHTA, CDR2 FQGNSA. The chain's CDR3 is CASSLGGVETQYF. CDR3 coding DNA: TGTGCCAGCAGCTTAGGGGGAGTCGAGACCCAGTACTTC.

The chain uses TRBV28 and TRBJ1-1, with D perhaps TRBD1 (6 bases). Looked up from germline, CDR1 is MDHEN and CDR2 is SYDVKM. The CDR3 covers 16 residues. V dropped 3 bases and J dropped 3 bases, with 17 bases sitting between them. The CDR3 DNA reads TGTGCCAGCAGTTTGTTGTCCCTGACAGGTCACACTGAAGCTTTCTTT. Residues: CASSLLSLTGHTEAFF.

The chain employs TRBV28 and TRBJ1-2, with D perhaps TRBD1 (5 bases). Germline-derived CDR1 and CDR2 are MDHEN and SYDVKM. The CDR3 consists of 14 residues. V lost 3 bases, J lost 4 bases, and 12 bases lay in between. CDR3 DNA: TGTGCCAGCAGTTTGCCCACAGGCTCCTATGGCTACACCTTC. The encoded protein is CASSLPTGSYGYTF.

This clone was seen more than once but under ten times. The chain has TRBV4-2 and TRBJ2-2; 12 bases are a match to TRBD2. After removal of 1 base from V and 7 bases from J, the junction contained 1 base not matched to a gene. From germline, CDR1 is LGHNA and CDR2 YNFKEQ. The CDR3 is 15 residues long. CDR3 sequence reads: CASSQGTSGNGELFF. DNA of the CDR3: TGTGCCAGCAGCCAAGGGACTAGCGGGAACGGGGAGCTGTTTTTT.